These 3 T cell receptor beta chains were all obtained from the same sample, sequenced in a study of shared clonotypes between healthy human individuals. CD45RO negativity and positive selection for CCR7 defined naive CD8 cells, a population that excluded terminally differentiated effector memory CD45RA+ cells. Here immunoSEQ multiplex PCR was the method, and the copy in TCRdb shows in-frame clones only, minus some. The sample contains about 2 million clones, just under 95% of which appear only once. Sequencing input: naive CD8+ T cells sorted from blood. The receptor source for this set is a man between 18 and 35 years old in good health.

The gene calls are TRBV30 and TRBJ1-1, with D perhaps TRBD1 (5 bases). The germline V gene encodes CDR1 GTSNPN and CDR2 SVGIG (reference sequence). The V end was cut by 4 bases, the J end by 7 bases, with 13 bases between. The CDR3 has 12 residues. CDR3 region: CAWNLAGGEAFF. CDR3 bases: TGTGCCTGGAATTTGGCGGGGGGTGAAGCTTTCTTT. The variable domain in full, completed from reference TRBV30 and TRBJ1-1, reads SQTIHQWPATLVQPVGSPLSLECTVEGTSNPNLYWYRQAAGRGLQLLFYSVGIGQISSEVPQNLSASRPQDRQFILSSKKLLLSDSGFYLCAWNLAGGEAFFGQGTRLTVV.

The chain recombines TRBV6-6 with TRBJ1-5, with TRBD1 identical over 7 bases. With V trimmed by 6 bases and J by 4 bases, 9 bases remained unmatched. The CDR3 extends over 15 amino acids. Germline CDR1 is MNHNY and CDR2 is SVGAGI (reference sequence). The CDR3 nucleotides are TGTGCCAGCAGCCCCAAGACAGGGTGGAATCAGCCCCAGCATTTT. Protein sequence: CASSPKTGWNQPQHF.

This chain links TRBV4-3 with TRBJ2-1; TRBD1 agrees at 9 bases. Germline CDR1 and CDR2: LGHNA and YSLEER. The V segment lost 0 bases and the J segment 6 bases; nucleotides outside the gene matches: 12. CDR3 length: 18 amino acids. The CDR3: CASSQDSVIGQGFNEQFF. In DNA form, the CDR3 reads TGCGCCAGCAGCCAAGATAGCGTAATTGGACAGGGGTTCAATGAGCAGTTCTTC.